The 10 T cell receptor beta chains given below trace back to one sample, sequenced in a study of cytomegalovirus exposure and HLA in healthy donors. The study ran its PCR with 60 Vbeta and 13 Jbeta primers. Here immunoSEQ multiplex PCR was the method, and the copy in TCRdb shows in-frame clones only, minus some. The table records tens of thousands of clones, around 84% of them present only once. The sequencing sample was made of PBMCs. These receptors came from a man aged 18-30 years in good health and CMV-seronegative.

This clone was observed a single time. This sequence joins TRBV7-8 and TRBJ2-1; D is unresolved. Germline CDR1 is SGHVS and CDR2 is FQNEAQ. CDR3 length equals 13 residues. With 5 bases removed from V and 5 bases from J, the gap between germline ends came to 10 bases. Here the CDR3 DNA reads TGTGCCAGCAGCCGCACAGTGGACAATGAGCAGTTCTTC. Its protein product is CASSRTVDNEQFF.

This clone has more than one count but fewer than ten. The chain couples TRBV27 to TRBJ1-5; no clear D gene. The V end lost 2 bases, the J end lost 1 base, and 6 bases lay between the germline ends. In germline, CDR1 is MNHEY, CDR2 SMNVEV (reference sequence). The CDR3 extends over 14 amino acids. The CDR3 nucleotides are TGTGCCAGCAGTTTACTGCAGAGCAATCAGCCCCAGCATTTT. Translating gives CASSLLQSNQPQHF.

This clone showed up just once. The J gene is TRBJ2-2, the V gene TRBV7-3; perhaps TRBD2 as D (5 bases). Between the trimmed V and J ends, which lost 4 bases and 6 bases, there was a span of 21 bases. The CDR3 runs to 17 residues. Germline V gene lookup returns CDR1 SGHTA and CDR2 FQGTGA. For the CDR3, the DNA is TGTGCCAGCAGCTCTGGAGGCGGAGCAACCAGTCCCGGGGAGCTGTTTTTT. As protein: CASSSGGGATSPGELFF. The whole variable domain, filled in from reference TRBV7-3 and TRBJ2-2, reads GAGVSQTPSNKVTEKGKYVELRCDPISGHTALYWYRQSLGQGPEFLIYFQGTGAADDSGLPNDRFFAVRPEGSVSTLKIQRTERGDSAVYLCASSSGGGATSPGELFFGEGSRLTVL.

This clone occurred a few times. The V call is TRBV5-6, the J call TRBJ1-1; D unresolved. This CDR3 has 14 residues. V was clipped by 1 base and J by 1 base, with 8 bases between them. Germline CDR1 SGHDT, CDR2 YYEEEE. DNA for the CDR3: TGTGCCAGCAGCTTGCTCTCGTCGAACACTGAAGCTTTCTTT. Translated, it gives CASSLLSSNTEAFF.

V gene TRBV6-1 combines with J gene TRBJ2-1, with 11 positions matching TRBD2. The CDR3 loop spans 15 amino acids. Per germline, CDR1 MNHNS and CDR2 SASEGT. Trimming removed 5 bases from V and 8 bases from J; junction bases left unmatched: 8. The CDR3 bases are TGTGCCAGCAGTTCCCTAGCGGGAGGTATGGATGAGCAGTTCTTC. Protein product: CASSSLAGGMDEQFF.

The chain employs TRBV5-1 and TRBJ2-3; the match to TRBD2 covers 7 bases. This CDR3 is 16 amino acids long. Germline assignment: CDR1 SGHRS and CDR2 YFSETQ. V lost 7 bases and J lost 6; bases outside the gene matches: 17. Here the CDR3 reads CASGRTSGSFGDTQYF. The DNA of the CDR3 is TGCGCCAGCGGGAGGACTAGTGGTTCGTTTGGCGATACGCAGTATTTT.

The gene calls are TRBV30 and TRBJ2-5; D unclear. The ends were cut back, 4 bases at V and 5 bases at J, with 11 bases in the middle. Per the germline V gene, CDR1 is GTSNPN and CDR2 is SVGIG (reference sequence). CDR3 length: 12 residues. Here the CDR3 reads CAWTQNGETQYF. The CDR3 DNA follows: TGTGCCTGGACCCAAAACGGGGAGACCCAGTACTTC.

J is TRBJ2-7 and V is TRBV4-1; the match to TRBD1 covers 10 bases. CDR1 and CDR2 (germline): MGHRA, YSYEKL. V was pared by 6 bases and J by 7 bases, with 12 bases of the junction left unmatched. The CDR3 runs to 15 residues. The CDR3 protein is CASRPGTGAAREQYF. The CDR3 DNA reads TGCGCCAGCAGACCCGGGACAGGGGCCGCTCGGGAGCAGTACTTC.

J is TRBJ1-2 and V is TRBV27, with a weak D call TRBD1 (5 bases). Germline V gene data show CDR1 as MNHEY and CDR2 as SMNVEV (reference sequence). CDR3 length: 13 residues. The V and J ends lost 5 bases and 1 base respectively, with 8 bases between them. This CDR3 is CASSPDSNYGYTF. CDR3 in DNA: TGTGCCAGCAGTCCCGACAGTAACTATGGCTACACCTTC.

V usage is TRBV7-9 and J usage is TRBJ1-6; D not certain. The ends were cut back, 1 base at V and 9 bases at J, with 7 bases in the middle. Per germline, CDR1 SEHNR and CDR2 FQNEAQ (reference sequence). The CDR3 runs 13 residues. CDR3 sequence reads: CASSLVSGSPLHF. The CDR3 coding sequence is TGTGCCAGCAGCTTAGTTAGCGGTTCACCCCTCCACTTT.